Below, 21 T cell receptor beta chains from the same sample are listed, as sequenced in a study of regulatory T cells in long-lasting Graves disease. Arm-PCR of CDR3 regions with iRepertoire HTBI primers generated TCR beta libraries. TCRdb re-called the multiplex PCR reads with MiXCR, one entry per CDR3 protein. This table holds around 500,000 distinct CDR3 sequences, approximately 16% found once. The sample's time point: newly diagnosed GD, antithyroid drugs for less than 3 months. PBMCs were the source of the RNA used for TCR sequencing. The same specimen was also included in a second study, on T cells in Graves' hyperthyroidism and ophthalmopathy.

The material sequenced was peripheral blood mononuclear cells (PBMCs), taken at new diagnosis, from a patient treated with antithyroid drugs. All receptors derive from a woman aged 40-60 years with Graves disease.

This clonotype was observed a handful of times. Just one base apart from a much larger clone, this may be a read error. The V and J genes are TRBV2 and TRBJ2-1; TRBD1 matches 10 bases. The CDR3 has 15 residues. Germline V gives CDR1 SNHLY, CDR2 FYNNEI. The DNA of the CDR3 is TGTGCCAGCAGGGAGGGACAGGGGCTCCTCAATGGGCAGTTCTTC. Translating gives CASREGQGLLNGQFF.

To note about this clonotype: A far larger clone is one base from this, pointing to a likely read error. In nucleotides, the CDR3 is TGCAGTGCCCGGACAGGGGCTGAAGAGATCCAGTACTTC. As protein: CSARTGAEEIQYF. J is TRBJ2-1 and V is TRBV20-1; TRBD1 aligns across 9 bases. The J call may not be correct, given that the DNA end is closer to TRBJ2-5. The germline gives CDR1 DFQATT, CDR2 SNEGSKA (reference sequence). This CDR3 contains 13 residues.

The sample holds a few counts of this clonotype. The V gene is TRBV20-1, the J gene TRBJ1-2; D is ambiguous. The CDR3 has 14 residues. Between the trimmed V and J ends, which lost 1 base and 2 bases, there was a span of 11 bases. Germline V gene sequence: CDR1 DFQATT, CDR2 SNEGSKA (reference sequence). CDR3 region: CSARVPTPNYGYTF. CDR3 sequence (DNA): TGCAGTGCTAGAGTTCCGACACCGAACTATGGCTACACCTTC.

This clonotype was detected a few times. CDR3 coding DNA: TGTGCCAGCAGCGTAGTCGAAGGTTCAGATACGCAGTATTTT. Amino acid sequence: CASSVVEGSDTQYF. V is TRBV9 and J is TRBJ2-3; D is undetermined. Looked up from germline, CDR1 is SGDLS and CDR2 is YYNGEE. Deletions cut 0 bases from V and 4 bases from J, with 9 bases between. This CDR3 has 14 residues.

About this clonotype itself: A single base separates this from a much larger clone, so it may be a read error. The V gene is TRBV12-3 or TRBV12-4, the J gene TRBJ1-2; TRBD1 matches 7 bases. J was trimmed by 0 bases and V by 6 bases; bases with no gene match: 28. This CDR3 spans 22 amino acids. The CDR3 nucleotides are TGTGCCAGCAGGTTAAATTTGGGGACTAGGGGGCCCAAGTGGCGTACTAACTATGGCTACACCTTC. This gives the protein CASRLNLGTRGPKWRTNYGYTF.

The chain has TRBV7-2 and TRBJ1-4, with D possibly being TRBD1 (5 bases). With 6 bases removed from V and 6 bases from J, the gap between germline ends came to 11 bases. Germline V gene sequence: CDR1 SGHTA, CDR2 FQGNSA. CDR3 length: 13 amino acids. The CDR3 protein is CASRPGGYEKLFF. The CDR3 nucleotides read TGTGCCAGCAGGCCGGGGGGGTATGAAAAACTGTTTTTT.

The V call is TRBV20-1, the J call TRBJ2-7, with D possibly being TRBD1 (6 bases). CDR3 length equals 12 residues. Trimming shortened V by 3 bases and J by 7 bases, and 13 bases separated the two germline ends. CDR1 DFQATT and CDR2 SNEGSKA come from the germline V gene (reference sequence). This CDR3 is CSARLGAAEQYF. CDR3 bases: TGCAGTGCTAGGTTGGGGGCCGCGGAGCAGTACTTC.

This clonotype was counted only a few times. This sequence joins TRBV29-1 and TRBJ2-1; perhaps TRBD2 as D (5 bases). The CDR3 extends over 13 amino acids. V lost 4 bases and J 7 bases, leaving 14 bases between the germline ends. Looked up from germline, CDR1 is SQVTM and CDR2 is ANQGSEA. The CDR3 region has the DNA TGCAGCGTTGCTACCGGGCCGGGGAATGAGCAGTTCTTC. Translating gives CSVATGPGNEQFF.

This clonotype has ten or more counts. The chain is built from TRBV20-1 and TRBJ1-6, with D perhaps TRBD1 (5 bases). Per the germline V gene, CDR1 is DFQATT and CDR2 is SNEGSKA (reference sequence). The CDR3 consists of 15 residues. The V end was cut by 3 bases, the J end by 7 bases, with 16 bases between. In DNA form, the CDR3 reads TGCAGTGCTAGCGCTATAGGGACGGAAAATTCACCCCTCCACTTT. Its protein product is CSASAIGTENSPLHF.

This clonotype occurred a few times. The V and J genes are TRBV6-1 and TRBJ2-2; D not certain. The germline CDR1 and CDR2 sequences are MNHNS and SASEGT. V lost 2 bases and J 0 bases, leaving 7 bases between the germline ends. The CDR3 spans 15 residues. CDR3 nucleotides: TGTGCCAGCAGTGAACTAGGCGCGAACACCGGGGAGCTGTTTTTT. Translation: CASSELGANTGELFF.

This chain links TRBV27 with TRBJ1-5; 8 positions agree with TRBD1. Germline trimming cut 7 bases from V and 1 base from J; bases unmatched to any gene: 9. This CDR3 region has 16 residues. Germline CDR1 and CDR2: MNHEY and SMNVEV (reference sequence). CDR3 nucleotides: TGTGCCAGCAAGGTTGCAGGGGGCGGAAGCAATCAGCCCCAGCATTTT. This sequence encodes CASKVAGGGSNQPQHF.

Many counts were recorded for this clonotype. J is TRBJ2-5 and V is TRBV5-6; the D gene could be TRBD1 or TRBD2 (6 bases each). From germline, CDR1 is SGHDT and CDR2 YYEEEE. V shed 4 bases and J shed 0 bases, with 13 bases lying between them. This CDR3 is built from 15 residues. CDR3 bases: TGTGCCAGCAGCCTCCCGGGGGCCTACCAAGAGACCCAGTACTTC. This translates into CASSLPGAYQETQYF.

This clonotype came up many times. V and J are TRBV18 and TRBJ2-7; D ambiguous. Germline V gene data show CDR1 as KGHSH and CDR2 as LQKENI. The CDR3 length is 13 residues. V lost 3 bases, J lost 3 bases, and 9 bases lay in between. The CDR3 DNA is TGTGCCAGCTCACCTTCTCGTCTCTACGAGCAGTACTTC. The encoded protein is CASSPSRLYEQYF.

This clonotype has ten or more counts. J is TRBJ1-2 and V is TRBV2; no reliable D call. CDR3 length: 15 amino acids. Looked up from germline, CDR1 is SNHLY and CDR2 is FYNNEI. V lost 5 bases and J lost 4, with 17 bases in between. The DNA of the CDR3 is TGTGCCAGCAGTACAGAGTTGACCGAATTCTATGGCTACACCTTC. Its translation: CASSTELTEFYGYTF.

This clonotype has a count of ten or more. CDR3 sequence (DNA): TGTGCCAGCAAGGACACCTGGCGCACTGAAGCTTTCTTT. It encodes CASKDTWRTEAFF. The chain employs TRBV6-1 and TRBJ1-1; TRBD1 is a possible D gene (5 bases). V was trimmed by 7 bases and J by 4 bases, leaving 13 bases between them. Germline CDR1 is MNHNS and CDR2 is SASEGT. The CDR3 sequence is 13 residues long.

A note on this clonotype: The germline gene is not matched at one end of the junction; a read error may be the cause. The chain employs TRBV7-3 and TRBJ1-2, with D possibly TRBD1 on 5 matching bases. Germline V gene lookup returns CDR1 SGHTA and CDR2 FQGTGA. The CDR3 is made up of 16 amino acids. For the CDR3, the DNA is TGTGCCAGCAGCCTCTCGGGGGGGGTCGGGGCTTATGGCTACGCCTTC. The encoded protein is CASSLSGGVGAYGYAF.

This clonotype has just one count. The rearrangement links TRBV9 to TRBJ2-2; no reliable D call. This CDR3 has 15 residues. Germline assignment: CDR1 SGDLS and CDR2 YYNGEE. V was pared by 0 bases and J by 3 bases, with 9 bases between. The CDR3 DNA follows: TGTGCCAGCAGCGTAGGCAGGTCGGACACCGGGGAGCTGTTTTTT. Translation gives CASSVGRSDTGELFF.

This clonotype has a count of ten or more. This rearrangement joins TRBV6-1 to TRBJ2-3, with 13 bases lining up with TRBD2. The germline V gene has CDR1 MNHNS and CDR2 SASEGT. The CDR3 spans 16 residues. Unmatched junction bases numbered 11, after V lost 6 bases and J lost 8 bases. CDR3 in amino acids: CASSPTTSGGAVTQYF. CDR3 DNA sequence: TGTGCCAGCAGCCCAACAACTAGCGGGGGGGCCGTTACGCAGTATTTT.

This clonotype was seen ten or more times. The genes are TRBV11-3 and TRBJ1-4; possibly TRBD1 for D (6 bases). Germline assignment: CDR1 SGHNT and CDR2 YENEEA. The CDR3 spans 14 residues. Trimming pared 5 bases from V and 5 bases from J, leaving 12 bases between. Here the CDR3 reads CASSQKGGNEKLFF. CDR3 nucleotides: TGTGCCAGCAGCCAAAAGGGGGGCAATGAAAAACTGTTTTTT.

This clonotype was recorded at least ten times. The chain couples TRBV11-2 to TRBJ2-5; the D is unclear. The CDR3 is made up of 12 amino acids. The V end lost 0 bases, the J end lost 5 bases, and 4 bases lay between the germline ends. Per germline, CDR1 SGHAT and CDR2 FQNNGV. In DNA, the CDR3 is TGTGCCAGCAGCTTAGAACGTGAGACCCAGTACTTC. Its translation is CASSLERETQYF.

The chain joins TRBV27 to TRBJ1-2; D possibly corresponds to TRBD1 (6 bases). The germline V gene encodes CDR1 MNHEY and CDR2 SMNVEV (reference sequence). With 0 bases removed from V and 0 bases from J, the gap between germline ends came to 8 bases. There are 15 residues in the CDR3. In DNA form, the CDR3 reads TGTGCCAGCAGTTTATCGGCAGGGGCTAACTATGGCTACACCTTC. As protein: CASSLSAGANYGYTF.